A selection of T cell receptor beta chains follows, all from one sample in a study of shared clonotypes between healthy human individuals. Assay: immunoSEQ multiplex PCR; the TCRdb copy retains only in-frame clones and omits some. Among more than 1,200,000 clones listed, just under 99% were seen once. Material for sequencing was naive CD4+ T cells sorted from blood. Receptor source: a man aged 25-45 years in good health. The CDR3 runs from the conserved cysteine through the conserved F or W. A D gene is named only where the DNA matches it firmly. Not every row has a clone size; where given, it reads once, few, many or a size class.

CDR3nt,CDR3aa,j_gene,d_gene,abundance,v_gene
TGTGCCAGCAGCAACCCACCCGGGGGGCTACAGTTCTTC,CASSNPPGGLQFF,TRBJ2-1,.,.,TRBV7-9
TGTGCCAGCAGCTTAGAACTAGATCCCTCCTACGAGCAGTACTTC,CASSLELDPSYEQYF,TRBJ2-7,.,once,TRBV11-2
TGTGCCAGCAGCGTAGCTCCAAAGATACAGGGAGGTACGCAGTATTTT,CASSVAPKIQGGTQYF,TRBJ2-3,.,.,TRBV9
TGTGCCAGCAGGCGCCGGGACAGGGGCATAGAAAATGAAAAACTGTTTTTT,CASRRRDRGIENEKLFF,TRBJ1-4,TRBD1,.,TRBV28
TGTGCCAGCAGACCAGGACTAGCGGGAGGGCCCTGGATGAGCACAGATACGCAGTATTTT,CASRPGLAGGPWMSTDTQYF,TRBJ2-3,TRBD2,.,TRBV5-4
TGTGCCTGGAGTGGGGGTTTCGTCGGGGAGCTGTTTTTT,CAWSGGFVGELFF,TRBJ2-2,.,.,TRBV30
TGTGCCAGCACCTTGGACACACACACTGAAGCTTTCTTT,CASTLDTHTEAFF,TRBJ1-1,.,.,TRBV2
TGTGCCAGCACCTTTGGAGTAGGGGGGAACATTCAGTACTTC,CASTFGVGGNIQYF,TRBJ2-4,.,.,TRBV6-1
TGCGCCAGCAGCCAAGCACACTATGGCTACACCTTC,CASSQAHYGYTF,TRBJ1-2,.,.,TRBV4-1
TGTGCCAGCAGCCCTAGGGATTTCGGGGGGCAGTACTTC,CASSPRDFGGQYF,TRBJ2-7,.,.,TRBV7-3
TGTGCCAGCACCCCCCGGCCACATTCATACGAGCAGTACTTC,CASTPRPHSYEQYF,TRBJ2-7,.,.,TRBV6-5
TGTGCCAGCAGCGCCGCCTGGGCCGTAGAGACCCAGTACTTC,CASSAAWAVETQYF,TRBJ2-5,.,.,TRBV27
TGTGCCACTAGGGGCAGGATATCCTACGAGCAGTACTTC,CATRGRISYEQYF,TRBJ2-7,.,.,TRBV7-9
TGTGCCAGCAGCCCCCGACTTTTGGCAGATACGCAGTATTTT,CASSPRLLADTQYF,TRBJ2-3,.,.,TRBV9
TGTGCCAGCAGCCAAGGGCGGGAGTGGCCTCAAGAGACCCAGTACTTC,CASSQGREWPQETQYF,TRBJ2-5,TRBD2,.,TRBV4-2
TGTGCCAGCAGCGTAGGCGGGGCGAACACCGGGGAGCTGTTTTTT,CASSVGGANTGELFF,TRBJ2-2,.,.,TRBV9
TGTGCCAGCAGCCAAGATGAAGCGAACCAGTTCTTC,CASSQDEANQFF,TRBJ2-1,.,once,TRBV14
TGTGCCAGCTCACTTACACTAGAGACCCAGTACTTC,CASSLTLETQYF,TRBJ2-5,.,.,TRBV18
TGTGCCAGCAGCTCAGCTGCCGGGACATCAGTCTACGAGCAGTACTTC,CASSSAAGTSVYEQYF,TRBJ2-7,.,.,TRBV7-6
TGTGCCAGCAGCTTATTGTCTCAGGGTGGAGCTGAAGCTTTCTTT,CASSLLSQGGAEAFF,TRBJ1-1,.,.,TRBV7-8
TGTGCCAGCAGTTCCAACAGGGGTGGCTACAATGAGCAGTTCTTC,CASSSNRGGYNEQFF,TRBJ2-1,TRBD1,.,TRBV5-4
TGTGCCAGCAGCCCCCAGGGGGGGACCGGGGAGCTGTTTTTT,CASSPQGGTGELFF,TRBJ2-2,.,.,TRBV7-9
TGTGCCAGCAGCCTGGAGATGGGGACCAACTACGAGCAGTACTTC,CASSLEMGTNYEQYF,TRBJ2-7,.,.,TRBV5-4
TGCGCCAGCAGCAGGGGACAGGGGGCTTATGGCTACACCTTC,CASSRGQGAYGYTF,TRBJ1-2,TRBD1,.,TRBV4-1
TGTGCCAGCAGCTTAGAGTCTAGCGGAGGCCAAGAGACCCAGTACTTC,CASSLESSGGQETQYF,TRBJ2-5,TRBD2,.,TRBV7-8
TGTGCCAGCAGCCCAGACAGGGCGAGAGGCACTGAAGCTTTCTTT,CASSPDRARGTEAFF,TRBJ1-1,TRBD1,.,TRBV7-8
TGTGCCAGCAGCGTAGGTACGGGAGGCCTTGAGCAGTTCTTC,CASSVGTGGLEQFF,TRBJ2-1,TRBD2,.,TRBV9
TGTGCCATCAGTGAGTCGATCGGGCTGGAAGGCTACACCTTC,CAISESIGLEGYTF,TRBJ1-2,.,.,TRBV10-3
TGTGCCAGCAGCTTCCCACACAGGGGCGCCCAAGAGACCCAGTACTTC,CASSFPHRGAQETQYF,TRBJ2-5,TRBD1,.,TRBV7-9
TGCGCCAGCAGCCAAGGGCAGCTAAATGAAAAACTGTTTTTT,CASSQGQLNEKLFF,TRBJ1-4,.,.,TRBV4-3
TGCGCCAGCAGCTCGCTTCTCGCGGGAGCTGAGCAGTTCTTC,CASSSLLAGAEQFF,TRBJ2-1,TRBD2,.,TRBV5-1
TGTGCCAGCAGCTTAATGTTTCGGCGGGAGGGCCTTAGGATCGAGCAGTTCTTC,CASSLMFRREGLRIEQFF,TRBJ2-1,TRBD2,.,TRBV13
TGTGCCAGCAGTCGGGACGGATTCTACGAGCAGTACTTC,CASSRDGFYEQYF,TRBJ2-7,.,.,TRBV2
TGCAGCGTTGACAATTTCAGGGTAGACTCTGGGGCCAACGTCCTGACTTTC,CSVDNFRVDSGANVLTF,TRBJ2-6,.,.,TRBV29-1
TGCGCCAGCAGCCCGGAGGTAGGGGTAGGGCAGCCCCAGCATTTT,CASSPEVGVGQPQHF,TRBJ1-5,.,.,TRBV5-1
TGCAGCGTGGGGACAGTTGGCAATGAGCAGTTCTTC,CSVGTVGNEQFF,TRBJ2-1,TRBD1,.,TRBV29-1
TGTGCCAGCAGCAGGGATTTTTCCTACGAGCAGTACTTC,CASSRDFSYEQYF,TRBJ2-7,.,.,TRBV7-9
TGCGCCAGCAGCCAAGATTCTTCGCCGCTCCGGGACAGCTACAATGAGCAGTTCTTC,CASSQDSSPLRDSYNEQFF,TRBJ2-1,TRBD1,.,TRBV4-1
TGTGCCAGCAGCTTGGAACTAGCGGGGAGAGATACGCAGTATTTT,CASSLELAGRDTQYF,TRBJ2-3,TRBD2,.,TRBV5-4
TGTGCCAGCAGTCTAGGAGGAAACTCCTACGAGCAGTACTTC,CASSLGGNSYEQYF,TRBJ2-7,.,.,TRBV6-1
TGTGCCTACCGATCCGCCCTGAGGGGCAATCAGCCCCAGCATTTT,CAYRSALRGNQPQHF,TRBJ1-5,.,.,TRBV5-4